These 7 T cell receptor beta chains originate from one sample sequenced in a study of follicular helper T cells after annual influenza vaccination. Using immunoSEQ multiplex PCR, the repertoire was profiled, and TCRdb retains in-frame clones only, with some absent. Here the sample spans around 9,300 clones, around 80% being singletons. Time point meaning: 2013-2014 season, 7 days after vaccination. The sample here was CXCR5+ CD38- circulating T follicular helper cells from blood, taken 7 days after influenza vaccination. Subset defined: circulating Tfh, non-naive CD4+CXCR5+PD-1+ (ICOS+CD38+ or ICOS-CD38-). The source of these receptors is an adult who received the influenza vaccine.

The V call is TRBV2, the J call TRBJ1-5, with D perhaps matching TRBD1 (6 bases). V was trimmed by 6 bases and J by 0 bases, leaving 9 bases between them. The CDR3 runs 14 residues. Per the germline V gene, CDR1 is SNHLY and CDR2 is FYNNEI. CDR3 in DNA: TGTGCCAGCAGGCAGGGGAATAGCAATCAGCCCCAGCATTTT. It yields the protein CASRQGNSNQPQHF.

The chain links TRBV11-2 to TRBJ2-1; the match to TRBD1 covers 10 bases. The germline gives CDR1 SGHAT, CDR2 FQNNGV. The ends lost 4 bases at V and 9 bases at J; junction bases unmatched: 3. The CDR3 spans 13 residues. Here the CDR3 reads CASSSDRGGEQFF. The CDR3 DNA reads as TGTGCCAGCAGCTCGGACAGGGGGGGTGAGCAGTTCTTC.

The chain uses TRBV19 and TRBJ1-1, with D uncertain. The CDR3 sequence is 16 residues long. V was trimmed by 9 bases and J by 3 bases, leaving 23 bases between them. Germline CDR1 is LNHDA and CDR2 is SQIVND (reference sequence). CDR3 nucleotides: TGTGCCAGCCGGGCGGCATCGGGAGCGGAGGACACTGAAGCTTTCTTT. It specifies CASRAASGAEDTEAFF.

V gene TRBV5-4 combines with J gene TRBJ2-7; D unresolved. The V and J ends lost 5 bases and 4 bases respectively, with 13 bases between them. Germline V lookup: CDR1 SGHNT, CDR2 YYREEE (reference sequence). The CDR3 runs 13 residues. CDR3 protein: CASSLRPEYEQYF. For the CDR3, the DNA is TGTGCCAGCAGTCTTCGTCCTGAGTACGAGCAGTACTTC.

The V and J genes are TRBV29-1 and TRBJ2-3; no clear D. The CDR3 consists of 14 residues. V lost 6 bases and J 0 bases, leaving 13 bases between the germline ends. Germline V gives CDR1 SQVTM, CDR2 ANQGSEA. The CDR3 loop is CSVSDLPSTDTQYF. The CDR3 nucleotides are TGCAGCGTCTCCGACTTACCTAGCACAGATACGCAGTATTTT.

The chain couples TRBV28 to TRBJ1-4; 10 bases agree with TRBD1. Germline lookup yields CDR1 MDHEN and CDR2 SYDVKM. After removal of 10 bases from V and 8 bases from J, the junction contained 7 bases not matched to a gene. The CDR3 covers 13 residues. The CDR3 loop reads CANSDRGGEKLFF. The CDR3 DNA reads as TGTGCCAATTCGGACAGGGGGGGAGAAAAACTGTTTTTT.

This clone has just one count. The chain has TRBV5-5 and TRBJ2-7; 8 bases map to TRBD1. This CDR3 is 16 amino acids long. Looked up from germline, CDR1 is SGHKS and CDR2 is YYEKEE (reference sequence). The trim removed 4 bases at V and 2 bases at J, leaving 11 bases unmatched. The CDR3 reads CASSLRPTGATYEQYF. In DNA form, the CDR3 reads TGTGCCAGCAGCCTTAGGCCGACAGGGGCAACCTACGAGCAGTACTTC.